This T cell receptor beta chain was retrieved from a study of PD-1 blockade in classical Hodgkin lymphoma. The method was immunoSEQ multiplex PCR; TCRdb's version includes in-frame clones alone and lacks a portion of them. Counted here are tens of thousands of clones, more than 85% occurring once; the ten biggest clones make up about 0.41%. Study outcomes and limitations: Lower baseline TCR diversity was reported for newly diagnosed patients than for healthy donors. No one has yet defined what causes the repertoire differences, which may be disease activity or prior therapy.

A single count supports this clone. Its matching antigen is unknown. The V gene's germline CDR1 is LNHDA and CDR2 SQIVND (reference sequence). This CDR3 region has 15 residues. The J segment lost 3 bases and the V segment lost 6 bases, leaving 9 bases of the junction unmatched. Time point described: newly diagnosed, previously untreated cHL patient sample. Magnetic negative selection served to purify CD4+ T cells out of PBMCs that had been thawed. The authors used newly diagnosed, untreated classical Hodgkin lymphoma PBMCs as comparison. What was sequenced was CD4+ T cells from blood. The sequence derives from a human donor with classical Hodgkin lymphoma. The chain carries TRBV19 and TRBJ1-1; 8 bases match TRBD1. This chain's CDR3 is CASSRQGNGDTEAFF. The CDR3 bases are TGTGCCAGTAGCCGACAGGGGAATGGGGACACTGAAGCTTTCTTT.